Reported below is one T cell receptor (beta chain). Antigen unknown. This entry belongs to a study of T cells expressing NK-cell markers. Study in general: Sequencing of TCR beta repertoires drew on sorted CD3+CD56+NKG2C+, CD3+CD56+NKG2C- and CD3+CD56-NKG2C+ T cells. Seven sequenced donors out of eight were HCMV-seropositive, one seronegative. Broader study findings: Roughly 6 donors showed dominant NKG2C+ clonotypes comprising roughly 1.0-7.5% of their CD8+ T cells.

The CDR3 has 12 residues. The germline CDR1 and CDR2 sequences are DFQATT and SNEGSKA (reference sequence). TCRdb re-called the 5' RACE reads and gives one entry per CDR3 protein, without DNA. This sample carries a few hundred thousand distinct CDR3 sequences, with approximately 0.39% going to the ten biggest clones. This sequence was found in a man younger than 35 in good health. Source material: blood T cells: a sorted CD56 or NKG2C T cell subset, CD4+ or CD8+ T cells, or bulk PBMC T cells (not recorded which). The rearrangement uses TRBV20-1 and TRBJ2-1. Here the CDR3 reads CSARYQYNEQFF.